Listed below are T cell receptor beta chains from one sample, sequenced in a study of T-cell reconstitution after alpha-beta-depleted transplantation in children. Each CDR3 protein is one row after TCRdb ran MiXCR on the PCR reads. The repertoire includes some 440,000 distinct CDR3 sequences, 15% to 20% of them detected once, and around 30% sits in the top ten. The sequenced sample was PBMCs, mostly from graft donor cells, obtained 360 days after TCRalphabeta/CD19-depleted stem cell transplant. The receptors here all came from a boy less than two years old who had a stem cell transplant for Wiskott-Aldrich syndrome, so the T cells may come from the graft donor. The CDR3 runs from the conserved cysteine through the conserved F or W. The D gene is left open where the match is weak. A row's size may be missing; if present it is once, few, many or a size class.

D gene: -
V gene: TRBV7-9
clone size: few
J gene: TRBJ2-1
CDR3 protein: CASSSRGSRTGNEQFF
CDR3 DNA: TGTGCCAGCAGCTCTAGGGGTAGTCGAACTGGCAATGAGCAGTTCTTC

D gene: -
V gene: TRBV12-3/TRBV12-4
clone size: few
J gene: TRBJ2-5
CDR3 protein: CASSFWGQWGEETQYF
CDR3 DNA: TGTGCCAGCAGTTTTTGGGGACAGTGGGGGGAGGAGACCCAGTACTTC

D gene: TRBD2
V gene: TRBV7-7
clone size: -
J gene: TRBJ2-1
CDR3 protein: CASSLGLATNEQFF
CDR3 DNA: TGTGCCAGCAGCCTCGGACTAGCCACTAATGAGCAGTTCTTC

D gene: TRBD1
V gene: TRBV7-9
clone size: -
J gene: TRBJ2-5
CDR3 protein: CASSVTGVETQYF
CDR3 DNA: TGTGCCAGCAGTGTGACAGGGGTGGAGACCCAGTACTTC

D gene: -
V gene: TRBV12-3/TRBV12-4
clone size: -
J gene: TRBJ2-5
CDR3 protein: CASSLGVAGTQYF
CDR3 DNA: TGTGCCAGCAGTTTAGGGGTCGCGGGGACCCAGTACTTC

D gene: -
V gene: TRBV25-1
clone size: -
J gene: TRBJ2-5
CDR3 protein: CASSEWAETQYF
CDR3 DNA: TGTGCCAGCAGTGAATGGGCGGAGACCCAGTACTTC

D gene: TRBD2
V gene: TRBV12-3/TRBV12-4
clone size: few
J gene: TRBJ2-3
CDR3 protein: CASRLISGAPNGPTQYF
CDR3 DNA: TGTGCCAGCAGGCTTATTAGCGGGGCTCCCAATGGGCCTACGCAGTATTTT

D gene: -
V gene: TRBV7-9
clone size: few
J gene: TRBJ2-3
CDR3 protein: CASSRNSRGGTDTQYF
CDR3 DNA: TGTGCCAGCAGCCGAAACTCCAGGGGAGGCACAGATACGCAGTATTTT

D gene: TRBD1
V gene: TRBV27
clone size: -
J gene: TRBJ1-1
CDR3 protein: CASSLWAVPGGVSQNTEAFF
CDR3 DNA: TGTGCCAGCAGTTTATGGGCCGTTCCAGGGGGCGTTTCTCAGAACACTGAAGCTTTCTTT

D gene: TRBD1
V gene: TRBV5-1
clone size: few
J gene: TRBJ2-3
CDR3 protein: CASRSSTGLTDTQYF
CDR3 DNA: TGCGCCAGCAGGAGTTCGACAGGGCTCACAGATACGCAGTATTTT

D gene: -
V gene: TRBV3-1
clone size: few
J gene: TRBJ1-1
CDR3 protein: CASSQLWDGTEAFF
CDR3 DNA: TGTGCCAGCAGCCAACTCTGGGATGGCACTGAAGCTTTCTTT

D gene: TRBD2
V gene: TRBV12-3/TRBV12-4
clone size: -
J gene: TRBJ2-3
CDR3 protein: CASSPRLLAVPTDTQYF
CDR3 DNA: TGTGCCAGCAGTCCACGCCTTCTAGCGGTTCCCACAGATACGCAGTATTTT

D gene: -
V gene: TRBV12-3/TRBV12-4
clone size: -
J gene: TRBJ2-7
CDR3 protein: CASSSSGRGLGPDEQYF
CDR3 DNA: TGTGCCAGCAGTTCCTCCGGTCGGGGACTGGGTCCGGACGAGCAGTACTTC

D gene: TRBD2
V gene: TRBV3-1
clone size: -
J gene: TRBJ2-5
CDR3 protein: CASSQELAGGLNRETQYF
CDR3 DNA: TGTGCCAGCAGCCAAGAACTAGCGGGGGGCCTCAATCGGGAGACCCAGTACTTC

D gene: -
V gene: TRBV12-3/TRBV12-4
clone size: -
J gene: TRBJ2-5
CDR3 protein: CASRSGLIGGETQYF
CDR3 DNA: TGTGCCAGCAGGTCGGGGCTTATAGGGGGGGAGACCCAGTACTTC

D gene: -
V gene: TRBV5-1
clone size: -
J gene: TRBJ2-7
CDR3 protein: CASSKLGTEVSYEQYF
CDR3 DNA: TGCGCCAGCAGCAAACTAGGGACGGAGGTATCCTACGAGCAGTACTTC

D gene: TRBD1
V gene: TRBV5-1
clone size: -
J gene: TRBJ1-1
CDR3 protein: CASSLRVGTGNTEAFF
CDR3 DNA: TGCGCCAGCAGCCTGAGGGTCGGGACAGGGAACACTGAAGCTTTCTTT

D gene: -
V gene: TRBV12-3/TRBV12-4
clone size: -
J gene: TRBJ2-2
CDR3 protein: CASSFSTDHTGELFF
CDR3 DNA: TGTGCCAGCAGTTTCAGCACAGACCACACCGGGGAGCTGTTTTTT

D gene: -
V gene: TRBV6-5
clone size: -
J gene: TRBJ2-1
CDR3 protein: CASSYSKFRRRLGEQFF
CDR3 DNA: TGTGCCAGCAGTTACTCGAAGTTTCGCAGGAGGTTAGGTGAGCAGTTCTTC

D gene: -
V gene: TRBV7-2
clone size: -
J gene: TRBJ1-2
CDR3 protein: CASSLVFRDYGYTF
CDR3 DNA: TGTGCCAGCAGCTTAGTGTTCCGGGATTATGGCTACACCTTC

D gene: TRBD1
V gene: TRBV10-3
clone size: -
J gene: TRBJ2-2
CDR3 protein: CAISENRGTEELFF
CDR3 DNA: TGTGCCATCAGTGAAAACAGGGGTACGGAGGAGCTGTTTTTT

D gene: TRBD1
V gene: TRBV5-1
clone size: -
J gene: TRBJ2-7
CDR3 protein: CASSLTGAHEQYF
CDR3 DNA: TGCGCCAGCAGCTTGACAGGGGCGCACGAGCAGTACTTC

D gene: -
V gene: TRBV20-1
clone size: few
J gene: TRBJ2-5
CDR3 protein: CSAQLLQDPRETQYF
CDR3 DNA: TGCAGTGCCCAACTGTTACAGGACCCGCGAGAGACCCAGTACTTC

D gene: -
V gene: TRBV20-1
clone size: -
J gene: TRBJ1-2
CDR3 protein: CSARYRVGYTF
CDR3 DNA: TGCAGTGCTAGATACAGGGTAGGCTACACCTTC

D gene: -
V gene: TRBV12-3/TRBV12-4
clone size: -
J gene: TRBJ2-1
CDR3 protein: CASSPILGGSYNEQFF
CDR3 DNA: TGTGCCAGCAGTCCTATACTAGGAGGCTCCTACAATGAGCAGTTCTTC

D gene: -
V gene: TRBV27
clone size: -
J gene: TRBJ1-6
CDR3 protein: CASSLSLQGFTLHF
CDR3 DNA: TGTGCCAGCAGTCTTTCCCTCCAGGGTTTCACCCTCCACTTT

D gene: -
V gene: TRBV9
clone size: -
J gene: TRBJ1-5
CDR3 protein: CASSSYSGPNQPQHF
CDR3 DNA: TGTGCCAGCAGCTCCTACTCGGGTCCCAATCAGCCCCAGCATTTT

D gene: TRBD2
V gene: TRBV5-1
clone size: few
J gene: TRBJ2-5
CDR3 protein: CASSLAGTREETQYF
CDR3 DNA: TGCGCCAGCAGCTTGGCTGGGACTAGGGAGGAGACCCAGTACTTC

D gene: -
V gene: TRBV12-3/TRBV12-4
clone size: -
J gene: TRBJ1-5
CDR3 protein: CASSPRRWLSQPQHF
CDR3 DNA: TGTGCCAGCAGTCCCCGCAGGTGGTTAAGTCAGCCCCAGCATTTT